This TCR beta chain was observed in a study of blood T cell repertoires in COVID-19. Study-level information: Specimens from acute and convalescent COVID-19 originated in the United States, Italy and Spain. In each case, the material was cDNA or gDNA derived from T cells, B-cell-depleted T cells, or PBMCs.

This clone appeared once. The authors' processing: Amplification of reference gene primers was used by the study to estimate nucleated cell counts. Measured with immunoSEQ multiplex PCR; TCRdb has only the in-frame clones, and not every one. V, J and clone size reflect that table, while D and trimming were determined from the DNA. The table has around 60,000 clones, 70% to 90% seen once. The TCR originated in a woman aged 60-75 years with active COVID-19. Specimen: peripheral blood.

This CDR3 reads CASRTGEPRNSPLHF. The CDR3, as DNA: TGTGCCAGTAGGACAGGGGAGCCGAGGAATTCACCCCTCCACTTT. The chain uses TRBV19 and TRBJ1-6; 8 nucleotides align to TRBD1. This CDR3 has 15 amino acids. V was clipped by 6 bases and J by 7 bases; unmatched bases: 8. Germline CDR1 and CDR2: LNHDA and SQIVND (reference sequence).